These 18 T cell receptor beta chains came from one sample sequenced in a study of spatial heterogeneity in lung cancer (dated by TCRdb to between 2018 and 2021). Library preparation used 5' RACE. This sample was sequenced with a NextSeq 500. The raw public reads went through TCRdb reprocessing: fastp at Q25, MiXCR clone calling, in-frame beta chains kept. Rows are unified per CDR3 protein, each entry keeping the most common DNA and genes. Within this sample are roughly 26,000 distinct CDR3 sequences, with 6% of them counted one time only. The top ten hold around 21% of the sample. Reading the label with the study, this specimen's time point is: blood at routine non-recurrence follow-up after resection. Whole RNA extracted from tumor and nontumor lung tissue, or from cryopreserved PBMC samples, was used for TCR sequencing without cell sorting. The sequences come from PBMCs, collected at follow-up. The receptor set was obtained from a male donor with early-stage non-small cell lung cancer.

The V gene is TRBV20-1, the J gene TRBJ2-1; no clear D. Germline lookup yields CDR1 DFQATT and CDR2 SNEGSKA (reference sequence). The germline V and J ends were trimmed by 7 bases and 5 bases, with 18 bases remaining between them. This CDR3 has 14 amino acids. CDR3 sequence: CSVFQTPSNNEQFF. The CDR3 nucleotides are TGCAGTGTCTTCCAGACGCCGTCCAACAATGAGCAGTTCTTC.

There are many counts of this clonotype. The chain combines TRBV12-3 or TRBV12-4 with TRBJ1-2, with D uncertain. Trimming took off 4 bases at V and 10 bases at J, with 10 bases between the two ends. This CDR3 comprises 11 residues. DNA of the CDR3: TGTGCCAGCAGTTCCGAGAGATACTACACCTTC. This sequence encodes CASSSERYYTF.

This chain uses TRBV7-9 with TRBJ2-7; D call uncertain. The germline CDR1 and CDR2 sequences are SEHNR and FQNEAQ (reference sequence). Deletions cut 0 bases from V and 2 bases from J, with 8 bases between. The CDR3 is 14 residues long. CDR3 bases: TGTGCCAGCAGCTTAGCGGGCAGGACCTACGAGCAGTACTTC. It is translated as CASSLAGRTYEQYF.

V usage is TRBV3-1 and J usage is TRBJ2-7, with TRBD2 matching over 7 bases. The CDR3 sequence is 12 residues long. Germline assignment: CDR1 LGHDT and CDR2 YNNKEL (reference sequence). V dropped 2 bases and J dropped 6; count of bases not matched to a gene: 1. The CDR3 bases are TGTGCCAGCAGCCAATGGGGGGGCGAGCAGTACTTC. It specifies CASSQWGGEQYF.

The chain is built from TRBV29-1 and TRBJ1-2, with D unresolved. The CDR3 has 14 residues. Germline CDR1 SQVTM, CDR2 ANQGSEA. V gave up 8 bases and J gave up 5 bases, with 21 bases separating them. The DNA of the CDR3 is TGCAGCACACTTAGGCTAGGGTCGGGGTATGGCTACACCTTC. The encoded protein is CSTLRLGSGYGYTF.

The sample holds many counts of this clonotype. The genes are TRBV20-1 and TRBJ2-7; 8 bases are a match to TRBD2. The V segment lost 6 bases and the J segment 5 bases; nucleotides outside the gene matches: 6. The CDR3 contains 12 residues. The germline V gene has CDR1 DFQATT and CDR2 SNEGSKA (reference sequence). CDR3 bases: TGCAGTGCCGGGAGGGATGGGCACGAGCAGTACTTC. Translated: CSAGRDGHEQYF.

This clonotype was seen ten or more times. This chain uses TRBV25-1 with TRBJ2-7; TRBD2 agrees at 7 bases. The CDR3 runs 14 residues. Germline-derived CDR1 and CDR2 are MGHDK and SYGVNS. Trimming removed 5 bases from V and 0 bases from J; junction bases left unmatched: 4. The CDR3 loop is CASSISGASYEQYF. In DNA, the CDR3 is TGTGCCAGCAGTATCAGCGGGGCCTCCTACGAGCAGTACTTC.

This clonotype showed up just a few times. The chain recombines TRBV7-9 with TRBJ1-1; TRBD1 agrees at 9 bases. The CDR3 is made up of 15 amino acids. Germline V gives CDR1 SEHNR, CDR2 FQNEAQ (reference sequence). V lost 7 bases to trimming and J lost 3 bases; unmatched junction nucleotides: 9. The DNA of the CDR3 is TGTGCCAGCACCGACAGGGGGAGAAGGTACACTGAAGCTTTCTTT. Translating it yields CASTDRGRRYTEAFF. Drawing the rest from reference TRBV7-9 and TRBJ1-1, the complete variable domain is DTGVSQNPRHKITKRGQNVTFRCDPISEHNRLYWYRQTLGQGPEFLTYFQNEAQLEKSRLLSDRFSAERPKGSFSTLEIQRTEQGDSAMYLCASTDRGRRYTEAFFGQGTRLTVV.

This clonotype was detected many times. The chain combines TRBV7-3 with TRBJ1-5; D is undetermined. V dropped 4 bases and J dropped 2 bases, with 6 bases sitting between them. The CDR3 totals 13 residues. CDR1 is SGHTA and CDR2 is FQGTGA in the germline V gene. DNA of the CDR3: TGTGCCAGCAGCTCCGAGGGCAATCAGCCCCAGCATTTT. Translating gives CASSSEGNQPQHF.

The table lists this clonotype with a few counts. CDR3 protein: CASSPLGLQETQYF. DNA for the CDR3: TGTGCCAGCAGCCCATTGGGATTGCAAGAGACCCAGTACTTC. The V call is TRBV7-9, the J call TRBJ2-5; D remains ambiguous. CDR1 and CDR2 from the germline V gene are SEHNR and FQNEAQ (reference sequence). Trimming removed 5 bases at V and 2 bases at J, with 12 bases between. The CDR3 covers 14 residues.

This clonotype was found many times. This chain uses TRBV20-1 with TRBJ2-3; 8 nucleotides line up with TRBD2. The trim removed 6 bases at V and 8 bases at J, leaving 10 bases unmatched. Germline V CDR1 and CDR2: DFQATT, SNEGSKA (reference sequence). The CDR3 loop spans 13 amino acids. CDR3 in DNA: TGCAGTGCACCAGCGGGAGAGGGTTTTACGCAGTATTTT. Its translation: CSAPAGEGFTQYF.

This clonotype has a handful of counts. The gene calls are TRBV4-3 and TRBJ2-3; no firm D call. The CDR3 covers 18 residues. Germline CDR1 reads LGHNA; CDR2 reads YSLEER. Trimming shortened V by 0 bases and J by 4 bases, and 20 bases separated the two germline ends. DNA for the CDR3: TGCGCCAGCAGCCAAGACTCTTTTGACCGCATACCAGCAGATACGCAGTATTTT. Translated: CASSQDSFDRIPADTQYF.

This clonotype has more than one count but fewer than ten. The rearrangement uses TRBV6-1 and TRBJ1-5; D not certain. The CDR3 sequence is 13 residues long. Germline values: CDR1 MNHNS, CDR2 SASEGT. Trimming took off 4 bases at V and 4 bases at J, with 8 bases between the two ends. The CDR3, as DNA: TGTGCCAGCAGTGGAGGGATAAATCAGCCCCAGCATTTT. Encoded protein: CASSGGINQPQHF.

This clonotype has a count of ten or more. This chain joins TRBV29-1 and TRBJ1-2; TRBD1 matches 7 bases. V was clipped by 7 bases and J by 3 bases; unmatched bases: 11. The length of the CDR3 is 14 residues. CDR1 is SQVTM and CDR2 is ANQGSEA in the germline V gene. CDR3 coding DNA: TGCAGCGCTACAGGGGACCCATCGGACTATGGCTACACCTTC. Translated: CSATGDPSDYGYTF.

This clonotype was counted a few times. The chain links TRBV11-3 to TRBJ2-2, with D unresolved. V gave up 4 bases and J gave up 1 base, with 22 bases separating them. The germline V gene encodes CDR1 SGHNT and CDR2 YENEEA. The CDR3 is made up of 19 amino acids. In nucleotides, the CDR3 is TGTGCCAGCAGCTCGGACCTAACGAATCCCCGGCGGAACACCGGGGAGCTGTTTTTT. Translating it yields CASSSDLTNPRRNTGELFF.

The genes are TRBV4-3 and TRBJ2-1; tentative D call: TRBD1 (5 bases). Trimming pared 0 bases from V and 7 bases from J, leaving 10 bases between. This CDR3 is 14 amino acids long. Germline CDR1 is LGHNA and CDR2 is YSLEER. DNA for the CDR3: TGCGCCAGCAGCCAAGATGGGGCGCGAAATGAGCAGTTCTTC. Its translation: CASSQDGARNEQFF.

This clonotype has at least ten counts. The V and J genes are TRBV28 and TRBJ2-5; 8 bases fit TRBD1. Trimming took 7 bases from V and 1 from J; bases not matched to a gene: 11. Germline V gives CDR1 MDHEN, CDR2 SYDVKM. CDR3 length equals 16 residues. The CDR3 here is CASNPAGGKSQETQYF. The CDR3 DNA reads as TGTGCCAGCAACCCCGCAGGGGGCAAGAGCCAAGAGACCCAGTACTTC.

The chain has TRBV27 and TRBJ1-3; D unresolved. CDR1 is MNHEY and CDR2 is SMNVEV in the germline V gene (reference sequence). Trimming took off 5 bases at V and 6 bases at J, with 5 bases between the two ends. The CDR3 has 11 residues. CDR3 in DNA: TGTGCCAGCAGTCCTAAAAACACCATATATTTT. Protein product: CASSPKNTIYF.